The rows below give T cell receptor beta chains drawn from one sample of a study of blood T cell repertoires in COVID-19. Method: immunoSEQ multiplex PCR; TCRdb's copy keeps in-frame clones and lacks some. The sample carries around 300,000 clones, roughly 90% recorded once. The sample was PBMCs or T cells enriched from blood (not recorded which). The source is a woman in her twenties or thirties who had recovered from COVID-19. CDR3s include the opening cysteine and the closing phenylalanine or tryptophan.

v_call cdr3_aa
TRBV19 CASIMRGGTGELFF
TRBV9 CASSVGEGSGNTIYF
TRBV28 CASSPHRTGYGYTF
TRBV5-1 CASSLGGNYGYTF
TRBV5-1 CASSLGQGSNSPLHF
TRBV24-1 CATSDPLETTGEQYF
TRBV28 CASSRQGPNTEAFF
TRBV21-1 CARGEEEYTEAFF
TRBV7-9 CASSLETEARGYGYTF
TRBV28 CASSSTGKNTEAFF
TRBV25-1 CASSKVTGPKNIQYF
TRBV27 CASSFGTTYEQYF
TRBV19 CASSMRGLPSTDTQYF
TRBV19 CASRPPGGTEAFF
TRBV9 CASSFKPRDRGSSNEKLFF
TRBV4-1 CASSQDIRAGEAFF
TRBV7-2 CASSLESRVSGANVLTF
TRBV30 CAFWEGQGLAGANVLTF
TRBV19 CASGDRTLSYNSPLHF
TRBV5-1 CASSLVVLWDRVREQFF
TRBV5-1 CASSLQPATSSEQFF
TRBV6-5 CASSSRTLPMPPLHF
TRBV30 CASLGLGGDYGYTF
TRBV19 CASSLGGPSYEQYF
TRBV28 CASSFYRVGNQPQHF
TRBV7-6 CASGNREGPGNTIYF
TRBV30 CAWRGDIINNEQFF
TRBV7-8 CASSWPPNRGSTDTQYF
TRBV28 CASSLMGSTEAFF
TRBV6-1 CASSGVSAGGGNEQFF
TRBV27 CASFAGASGRPMYQETQYF
TRBV23-1 CAIRARQTTYEQYF
TRBV7-8 CASSPLREQYF
TRBV10-2 CASSEATVYEQYF
TRBV5-5 CASSLYGDSSPRHTEAFF
TRBV30 CAWRRTREESSYEQYF
TRBV28 CASSYDSSNQPQHF
TRBV27 CASSLGSSYNEQFF
TRBV6-1 CASSESRSSSDTQYF
TRBV6-6 CASSYPGTVNTGELFF
TRBV5-5 CASRLGTGASYGYTF
TRBV2 CASRLARGSYNSPLHF
TRBV6-5 CASSSAGGFQEKLFF
TRBV2 CASIASGIYIQYF
TRBV7-8 CASSLQGFGYGYTF
TRBV6-2/TRBV6-3 CASGHRITPLNTEAFF
TRBV19 CASSTYREANEKLFF